These T cell receptor beta chains were read from a single sample in a study of blood T cell repertoires in COVID-19. The table came from immunoSEQ multiplex PCR; TCRdb's copy has only in-frame clones and leaves some out. Of about 360,000 clones detected, 70% to 90% appear once; the ten largest clones hold roughly 7.2%. Material: peripheral blood. The receptors were sampled from a woman aged 55-70 years with COVID-19, enrolled during active disease. Both conserved end residues are part of each CDR3. Fields, in order: D gene, J gene, V gene, clone size, CDR3 DNA, CDR3 protein. The D gene is left open where the match is weak. The size entry is marked missing in some rows and otherwise reads once, few, many or a size class.

TRBD1 TRBJ1-1 TRBV10-2 NA TGCGCCAGCAGTTTAGACAGGGCCAACACTGAAGCTTTCTTT CASSLDRANTEAFF
NA TRBJ1-2 TRBV18 NA TGTGCCAGCTCACCCGATGGTATGAGCTATGGCTACACCTTC CASSPDGMSYGYTF
NA TRBJ1-2 TRBV5-1 NA TGCGCCAGCAGCTTGGCCGGGGGAGCTTCTAACTATGGCTACACCTTC CASSLAGGASNYGYTF
TRBD1 TRBJ2-7 TRBV7-2 NA TGTGCCAGCAGATCCCCGGGACAGGGGAATTGGGAGCAGTACTTC CASRSPGQGNWEQYF
TRBD2 TRBJ2-1 TRBV3-1/TRBV3-2 NA TGTGCCAGCAGCCAAGGGGGACTAGCGGGGGGCTACTCCTACAATGAGCAGTTCTTC CASSQGGLAGGYSYNEQFF
NA TRBJ2-7 TRBV24-1 NA TGTGCCACCAGTGATTTTGGGCAGATGTACTTC CATSDFGQMYF
TRBD1 TRBJ1-2 TRBV9 NA TGTGCCAGCAGCGTGCGACAGGGCCTTTCAGATGGCTACACCTTC CASSVRQGLSDGYTF
NA TRBJ1-1 TRBV7-9 NA TGTGCCAGCAGCCCCCCGATCCTCGCGAGTGAAGCTTTCTTT CASSPPILASEAFF
NA TRBJ2-7 TRBV2 NA TGTGCCAGCAGTTGGACAGAAACGTACGAGCAGTACTTC CASSWTETYEQYF
TRBD2 TRBJ2-7 TRBV28 NA TGTGCCAGCAGCCAGCGGGACCGTAGCAGCGAGCAGTACTTC CASSQRDRSSEQYF
TRBD1 TRBJ2-7 TRBV5-6 NA TGTGCCAGCAGCGCAAGGGACAGGGATCCCTACGAGCAGTACTTC CASSARDRDPYEQYF
NA TRBJ1-1 TRBV5-6 NA TGTGCCAGCAGCTCGCCGAGTATGGGGGCCACTGAAGCTTTCTTT CASSSPSMGATEAFF
TRBD1 TRBJ1-2 TRBV15 NA TGTGCCACCAGCAGAGATCAGGGCAGGGGGCATGGCTACACCTTC CATSRDQGRGHGYTF
NA TRBJ2-3 TRBV11-2 NA TGTGCCAGCAGCTCCCGTAGCGGACTGACATACTATACGCAGTATTTT CASSSRSGLTYYTQYF
NA TRBJ2-7 TRBV7-9 NA TGTGCCAGCAGCTTAACGGGGGTAAACGAGCAGTACTTC CASSLTGVNEQYF
TRBD2 TRBJ2-7 TRBV19 NA TGTGCCAGTAGTAAGGTAGCGGGGCCCTACGAGCAGTACTTC CASSKVAGPYEQYF
TRBD2 TRBJ2-1 TRBV30 once TGTGCCTGGAGACTAGCGGGGTTTTACAATGAGCAGTTCTTC CAWRLAGFYNEQFF
NA TRBJ2-7 TRBV6-5 NA TGTGCCAGCAGGCAGGGGTACGAGCAGTACTTC CASRQGYEQYF
TRBD1 TRBJ1-4 TRBV11-3 NA TGTGCCAGCAGCTCGCCGCGGGACAGGGTTGGAGAAAAACTGTTTTTT CASSSPRDRVGEKLFF
TRBD2 TRBJ2-2 TRBV7-2 NA TGTGCCAGCAGCTTAGTTGGCGGTCAGCGGGGGAACACCGGGGAGCTGTTTTTT CASSLVGGQRGNTGELFF
NA TRBJ1-2 TRBV5-4 NA TGTGCCAGCAGCTTCCTGGGGGCCCTAGGAGGCTACACCTTC CASSFLGALGGYTF
NA TRBJ1-5 TRBV6-6 NA TGTGCCAGCAGCCCAGGGTCGAGCAATCAGCCCCAGCATTTT CASSPGSSNQPQHF
TRBD2 TRBJ2-1 TRBV13 NA TGTGCCAGCAGCTTAAGTACCGGACTAGCGGCCTACAATGAGCAGTTCTTC CASSLSTGLAAYNEQFF
NA TRBJ2-7 TRBV19 NA TGTGCCAGTAGTTTTGCAGGGGCGTCTTACGAGCAGTACTTC CASSFAGASYEQYF
NA TRBJ2-6 TRBV7-6 NA TGTGCCAGCAGCCTAAGCCTGGCTGGGGCCAACGTCCTGACTTTC CASSLSLAGANVLTF
TRBD1 TRBJ1-2 TRBV7-6 NA TGTGCCAGCAGCTCGACAGGGGCCTATGGCTACACCTTC CASSSTGAYGYTF
NA TRBJ1-5 TRBV28 once TGTGCCAGCAGTTTAGTCGGGAATCAGCCCCAGCATTTT CASSLVGNQPQHF
TRBD1 TRBJ1-5 TRBV28 NA TGTGCCAGCAAAGACAGGGCTGCCCCAAGCAATCAGCCCCAGCATTTT CASKDRAAPSNQPQHF
TRBD1 TRBJ1-1 TRBV19 few TGTGCCAGTAGCCATAATGGACAGGGGAGAGAAGCTTTCTTT CASSHNGQGREAFF
NA TRBJ1-5 TRBV3-1/TRBV3-2 NA TGTGCCAGCAGCCAGGAGGGGGGGGGCAATCAGCCCCAGCATTTT CASSQEGGGNQPQHF
NA TRBJ1-3 TRBV11-2 once TGTGCCAGCGGCCGGGGGTCGGGTGGAAACACCATATATTTT CASGRGSGGNTIYF
NA TRBJ1-1 TRBV12-5 NA TGTGCTAGTGGCGAGGGTTTCGGTATCAATAACACTGAAGCTTTCTTT CASGEGFGINNTEAFF
TRBD1 TRBJ2-7 TRBV5-4 NA TGTGCCAGCAGCTCACTTATAGGACAGGGGGTCGCCGAGCAGTACTTC CASSSLIGQGVAEQYF
TRBD1 TRBJ1-1 TRBV3-1/TRBV3-2 NA TGTGCCAGCAGCCAACCTCAGGGGGCGGGTGAAGCTTTCTTT CASSQPQGAGEAFF
TRBD1 TRBJ1-5 TRBV7-9 few TGTGCCAGCAGCTTTGGCGACAGGGGGCCGGGGCAGCCCCAGCATTTT CASSFGDRGPGQPQHF
NA TRBJ1-2 TRBV7-3 once TGTGCGAGCGGTGGGGACAAAGTGAACTATGGCTACACCTTC CASGGDKVNYGYTF
TRBD1 TRBJ1-2 TRBV5-4 NA TGTGCCAGCAGCCTGACCGGGACAGGGGTCGGCTACACCTTC CASSLTGTGVGYTF
NA TRBJ1-5 TRBV16 once TGTGCCAGCAGCCAATCGACACTCCTGCTCAATCAGCCCCAGCATTTT CASSQSTLLLNQPQHF
TRBD1 TRBJ1-3 TRBV2 NA TGTGCCAGCAGTCCGACAGGGATTCGCTCTGGAAACACCATATATTTT CASSPTGIRSGNTIYF
NA TRBJ2-7 TRBV5-5 NA TGTGCCAGCAGCCTCGGGAGGGGGACAGGGACTGGCGAGCAGTACTTC CASSLGRGTGTGEQYF
NA TRBJ1-1 TRBV27 NA TGTGCCAGCAGTTTCGGGGACATGAACACTGAAGCTTTCTTT CASSFGDMNTEAFF
TRBD2 TRBJ2-7 TRBV11-2 NA TGTGCCAGCAGCTTCTCGACGGGGGGACCCTACGAGCAGTACTTC CASSFSTGGPYEQYF
TRBD2 TRBJ2-2 TRBV12-5 few TGTGCTAGTGGTTTGGCCCGACTAGCGGGGGCTACCGCGGGTACCGGGGAGCTGTTTTTT CASGLARLAGATAGTGELFF
NA TRBJ2-3 TRBV29-1 NA TGCAGCGTCGACCCCTTTCAGCAGCGTGGCACAGATACGCAGTATTTT CSVDPFQQRGTDTQYF
NA TRBJ2-7 TRBV3-1/TRBV3-2 NA TGTGCCAGCAGCCAAGATCGCGCCGTAGAGCAGTACTTC CASSQDRAVEQYF
TRBD2 TRBJ2-7 TRBV4-1 NA TGCGCCAGCAGCCAAGATAGGACTAGCCTAGGAAGGGGCTACGAGCAGTACTTC CASSQDRTSLGRGYEQYF
TRBD1 TRBJ2-5 TRBV7-8 NA TGTGCCAGCAGCTTATCCAGGGGGCCGGGGACCCAGTACTTC CASSLSRGPGTQYF
NA TRBJ1-1 TRBV30 NA TGTGCCTGGTGGGCAGGGTTGCGCCGAAACACTGAAGCTTTCTTT CAWWAGLRRNTEAFF
NA TRBJ1-6 TRBV30 NA TGTGCCTGGGGGGGGCAGGGGTCTAATTCACCCCTCCACTTT CAWGGQGSNSPLHF
TRBD1 TRBJ1-6 TRBV7-8 few TGTGCCAGCAGCCCTAGGCCCGACAGGGCTAATTCACCCCTCCACTTT CASSPRPDRANSPLHF
TRBD1 TRBJ2-3 TRBV5-1 NA TGCGCCAGCAGCTTGGTGCGGGACAGGCTTTTACGGACAGATACGCAGTATTTT CASSLVRDRLLRTDTQYF
NA TRBJ1-3 TRBV4-2 NA TGTGCCAGCAGCCAAGAGGGTGCGGGGGGAAACACCATATATTTT CASSQEGAGGNTIYF
NA TRBJ2-2 TRBV5-1 NA TGCGCCAGCGTCGAGTCCTCCGTCACCGGGGAGCTGTTTTTT CASVESSVTGELFF
TRBD2 TRBJ2-1 TRBV6-2/TRBV6-3 NA TGTGCCAGCAGTTACTACCCGGGACTAGGGACATACAATGAGCAGTTCTTC CASSYYPGLGTYNEQFF
TRBD1 TRBJ1-5 TRBV5-6 NA TGTGCCAGCAGCATGGGACAGGGCAATCAGCCCCAGCATTTT CASSMGQGNQPQHF
TRBD2 TRBJ2-1 TRBV5-1 NA TGCGCCAGCAGCTATAGCGGGGGGGCCGAAAATGAGCAGTTCTTC CASSYSGGAENEQFF
NA TRBJ2-7 TRBV4-1 NA TGCGCCAGCAGCCCACGGGAGTCCTCGGGATCCTACGAGCAGTACTTC CASSPRESSGSYEQYF
TRBD2 TRBJ2-1 TRBV11-3 NA TGTGCCAGCAGCTTAGTCGCTAGCGGGGGGGCGCGTTTCTTC CASSLVASGGARFF
NA TRBJ1-2 TRBV5-1 NA TGCGCCAGCAGCGCTGGGCTGCTTGGCTACACCTTC CASSAGLLGYTF
TRBD2 TRBJ2-3 TRBV5-4 NA TGTGCCAGCAGCCAGACTAGCTACGATACGCAGTATTTT CASSQTSYDTQYF